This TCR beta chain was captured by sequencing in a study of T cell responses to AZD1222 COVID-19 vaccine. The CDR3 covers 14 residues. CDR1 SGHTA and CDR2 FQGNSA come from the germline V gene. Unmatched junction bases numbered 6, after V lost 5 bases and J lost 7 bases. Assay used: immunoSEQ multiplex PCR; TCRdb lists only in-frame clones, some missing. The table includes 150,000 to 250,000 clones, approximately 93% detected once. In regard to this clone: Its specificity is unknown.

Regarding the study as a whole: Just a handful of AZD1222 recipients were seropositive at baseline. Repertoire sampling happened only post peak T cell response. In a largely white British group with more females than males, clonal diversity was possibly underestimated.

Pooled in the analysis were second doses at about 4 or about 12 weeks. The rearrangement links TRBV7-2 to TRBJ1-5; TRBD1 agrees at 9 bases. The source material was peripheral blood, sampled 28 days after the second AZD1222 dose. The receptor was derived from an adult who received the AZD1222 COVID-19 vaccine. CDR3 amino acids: CASSQGQGGQPQHF. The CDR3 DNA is TGTGCCAGCAGCCAGGGACAGGGAGGGCAGCCCCAGCATTTT. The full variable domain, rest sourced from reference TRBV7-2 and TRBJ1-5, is GAGVSQSPSNKVTEKGKDVELRCDPISGHTALYWYRQSLGQGLEFLIYFQGNSAPDKSGLPSDRFSAERTGGSVSTLTIQRTQQEDSAVYLCASSQGQGGQPQHFGDGTRLSIL.